This T cell receptor (beta chain) was captured by sequencing in a study of metastatic and nonmetastatic thyroid tumors (dated by TCRdb to the early 2020s). In terms of the full investigation: The researchers compared repertoires between peripheral blood samples and tumor or nodule tissue samples from patients with malignant or benign thyroid disease.

To prepare the library, PCR was applied. The instrument given in TCRdb is Illumina HiSeq 4000. High-throughput sequencing was used to profile the TCR beta-chain CDR3 region of each patient. The authors' analysis ran thus. A classifier to discriminate distant-metastatic papillary thyroid cancer patients was built from CDR3 differences across clinicopathological groups. Repertoire diversity was assessed with the Shannon index, and tumor-blood repertoire similarity with the Morisita-Horn index. TCRdb trimmed public reads at Q25 via fastp, called clones via MiXCR and kept in-frame beta chains. TCRdb's processing, not the study's, gives the V and J calls here. For this sample there are some 28,000 clones; around a fifth appear just once. 39% of the sample lies in the top ten. Summary of the overall study and its limitations: In both blood and tumor samples, TCR beta diversity was reported to be significantly higher in malignant tumors than in benign nodules.

Via the germline V gene (reference sequence), CDR1 is LGHDT and CDR2 YNNKEL. V is clipped by 1 base and J by 1 base, and the sequence between their germline boundaries is 7 bases long. The CDR3 runs 14 residues from the cysteine to the phenylalanine. Of the read, only the CDR3 DNA is kept; its 42 bases are in frame from base 1. As to this clone: The antigen it binds to is not known. Per-base quality was not reported, and no clone a single base away is much larger than it.

No patient had received any treatment before thyroid surgery. Using T-cell receptor beta sequencing, the study looked back at clinical samples from patients collected from about 2011 to 2019. The receptor was isolated from a female donor with papillary thyroid cancer or a benign thyroid nodule (not recorded which). Some clones in this sample may be carry-over from other donors' samples. This receptor chain uses TRBV3-1 and TRBJ1-1; a confident D gene designation cannot be given. Input material: blood. The DNA is as follows: TGTGCCAGCAGCCAAGCCCGTAGGAACACTGAAGCTTTCTTT. Translated, this gives CASSQARRNTEAFF.